The clone carrying this T cell receptor beta chain was observed a handful of times. V was trimmed by 4 bases and J by 4 bases, leaving 13 bases between them. The germline V gene has CDR1 LGHDT and CDR2 YNNKEL (reference sequence). The CDR3 is 14 residues long. This sample stems from a study of blood T cell repertoires in COVID-19. The assay was immunoSEQ multiplex PCR, and TCRdb's table has in-frame clones only and misses some. The sample contains 61,000 or so clones, 88% of which appear only once. This TCR came from a woman aged 50 to 60 with active or convalescent COVID-19. The sample taken for sequencing was peripheral blood. The chain has TRBV3-1 (or the pseudogene TRBV3-2) and TRBJ1-2; D call uncertain. CDR3 residues: CASSLLNGGYGYTF. CDR3 DNA: TGTGCCAGCAGCCTCTTAAACGGCGGCTATGGCTACACCTTC.